The rows below give T cell receptor beta chains drawn from one sample of a study of blood T cell repertoires in COVID-19. The assay was immunoSEQ multiplex PCR, and TCRdb's table has in-frame clones only and misses some. Of about 140,000 clones in the sample, around 90% were seen once. The sequencing sample was made of peripheral blood. The receptors stem from a human donor in a cohort sampled during active COVID-19. Both conserved end residues are part of each CDR3. A D gene is named only where the DNA matches it firmly. Not all rows give a size; the values are once, few, many and, for expanded clones, a class.

>NA|once|TRBV10-3|TRBJ2-5
TGTGCCATCAGTGACAGGGCCCCAGATGTCCAGTACTTC
CAISDRAPDVQYF
>NA|few|TRBV18|TRBJ1-4
TGTGCCAGCTCACCGGATACAGGGAAGTTACTGTTTTTT
CASSPDTGKLLFF
>TRBD1|NA|TRBV28|TRBJ2-7
TGTGCCAGCAGTTTAGGGACAGGGCCCTACGAGCAGTACTTC
CASSLGTGPYEQYF
>NA|NA|TRBV6-1|TRBJ2-2
TGTGCCAGCAGTGAAACCCTAGCCCCCGGGGAGCTGTTTTTT
CASSETLAPGELFF
>NA|NA|TRBV6-5|TRBJ1-1
TGTGCCAGCCTTGTAGGGGACTGGAACACTGAAGCTTTCTTT
CASLVGDWNTEAFF
>NA|NA|TRBV12-3/TRBV12-4|TRBJ2-2
TGTGCCAGCAGTACGGAGGACACCGGGGAGCTGTTTTTT
CASSTEDTGELFF
>NA|NA|TRBV27|TRBJ2-7
TGTGCCAGCAGAACAGGATACTACGAGCAGTACTTC
CASRTGYYEQYF
>NA|few|TRBV25-1|TRBJ2-1
TGTGCCAGCAGTGAAGCCGGGAGGGACAGGGTCTACAATGAGCAGTTCTTC
CASSEAGRDRVYNEQFF
>NA|NA|TRBV28|TRBJ2-7
TGTGCCAGCACCCTCTTGAGGGCTGGTGAGCAGTACTTC
CASTLLRAGEQYF
>NA|NA|TRBV7-2|TRBJ1-1
TGTGCCAGCAGCTTCACCTCAGGGTTCCCCGTGAACACTGAAGCTTTCTTT
CASSFTSGFPVNTEAFF
>NA|NA|TRBV28|TRBJ1-1
TGTGCCAGCAGACAGACTATGAACACTGAAGCTTTCTTT
CASRQTMNTEAFF
>TRBD2|NA|TRBV6-1|TRBJ2-3
TGTGCCAGCAGTGAAGAACGCGGGGGGGCCAAAGATACGCAGTATTTT
CASSEERGGAKDTQYF
>TRBD2|NA|TRBV10-3|TRBJ2-2
TGTGCCATCAGTGAGTCTGGACTAGCGGGAGAGGGCGGGGAGCTGTTTTTT
CAISESGLAGEGGELFF
>TRBD1|NA|TRBV28|TRBJ2-2
TGTGCCAGCAGTCCGGAAGGGACAGGGAACACCGGGGAGCTGTTTTTT
CASSPEGTGNTGELFF
>TRBD1|NA|TRBV11-2|TRBJ1-2
TGTGCCAGCAGCACCCCTTTGGACAGGTTTAGAGGCTACACCTTC
CASSTPLDRFRGYTF
>NA|NA|TRBV19|TRBJ2-1
TGTGCCAGTAGTATAGAGGTTCCGAGAACTTTGAACTACAATGAGCAGTTCTTC
CASSIEVPRTLNYNEQFF
>NA|NA|TRBV2|TRBJ2-3
TGTGCCAGCAGGGGCCCGGAGGGAGCGGGCACAGATACGCAGTATTTT
CASRGPEGAGTDTQYF
>NA|NA|TRBV11-2|TRBJ1-4
TGTGCCTTCGGTCAGACAGGAGCTAATGAAAAACTGTTTTTT
CAFGQTGANEKLFF
>NA|once|TRBV12-2|TRBJ1-3
TGTGCAAGTCGCCTAGGGGCCGGAAACTCTGGAAACACCATATATTTT
CASRLGAGNSGNTIYF
>TRBD2|NA|TRBV13|TRBJ2-2
TGTGCCAGCAGCAAGACTAGCGAACTCATCACCGGGGAGCTGTTTTTT
CASSKTSELITGELFF
>TRBD1|NA|TRBV5-5|TRBJ1-2
TGTGCCAGCAGCTCCGGGACAGGGATAGGCTACACCTTC
CASSSGTGIGYTF
>NA|NA|TRBV28|TRBJ2-1
TGTGCCAGCAGTTCGCCCAGTTTTAACAATGAGCAGTTCTTC
CASSSPSFNNEQFF
>TRBD2|NA|TRBV7-8|TRBJ2-1
TGTGCCAGCAGCCCCGAGTGGGGACTAGCGGGAGCACTCGACAATGAGCAGTTCTTC
CASSPEWGLAGALDNEQFF